Listed here are 28 T cell receptor beta chains from one sample, sequenced in a study of T cells in Graves' hyperthyroidism and ophthalmopathy. Regions amplified from RNA transcripts were the TCR beta CDR3 regions. With the HTBI primer set, the TCR CDR3 went through a first round of RT-PCR. Each CDR3 protein is one row after TCRdb ran MiXCR on the multiplex PCR reads. This table has 150,000 or so distinct CDR3 sequences, roughly a fifth appearing once. What was sequenced was blood. The origin of the receptors is a woman between 45 and 65 years old with Graves' hyperthyroidism that later progressed to Graves' ophthalmopathy.

This clonotype appeared many times. The chain couples TRBV30 to TRBJ2-1; D possibly corresponds to TRBD1 (6 bases). CDR1 is GTSNPN and CDR2 is SVGIG in the germline V gene (reference sequence). Trimming cost V 0 bases and J 5 bases, with 11 bases left between them. The CDR3 runs 14 residues. The CDR3 reads CAWSVPNRDNEQFF. The CDR3 nucleotides are TGTGCCTGGAGTGTACCCAACAGGGACAATGAGCAGTTCTTC.

This clonotype was found a few times. V gene TRBV6-1 combines with J gene TRBJ2-2; a weak D match, TRBD2 (5 bases). The CDR3 totals 12 residues. Between the trimmed V and J ends, which lost 6 bases and 10 bases, there was a span of 12 bases. Germline V gene data show CDR1 as MNHNS and CDR2 as SASEGT. CDR3 bases: TGTGCCAGCAGGGATCTGACTATGGAGCTGTTTTTT. This gives the protein CASRDLTMELFF.

This clonotype was detected many times. CDR3 nucleotide sequence: TGTGCCAGCACATACAGGGGGCTGAACACTGAAGCTTTCTTT. It encodes CASTYRGLNTEAFF. V is TRBV2 and J is TRBJ1-1; 9 positions match TRBD1. V gave up 7 bases and J gave up 0 bases; unmatched junction bases: 3. There are 14 residues in the CDR3. CDR1 is SNHLY and CDR2 is FYNNEI in the germline V gene.

This clonotype was counted at least ten times. The chain couples TRBV12-3 or TRBV12-4 to TRBJ1-2; the D gene is possibly TRBD1 (5 bases). V was trimmed by 6 bases and J by 4 bases, leaving 12 bases between them. The CDR3 consists of 13 residues. CDR3 coding DNA: TGTGCCAGCAGCCGGGGGACGGTCTATGGCTACACCTTC. Translated, it gives CASSRGTVYGYTF.

Remarks on this clonotype: A read error may explain this, as a much larger clone is one base away. The J gene is TRBJ1-1, the V gene TRBV28, with D perhaps matching TRBD1 (5 bases). Germline V gene data show CDR1 as MDHEN and CDR2 as SYDVKM. The CDR3 runs 14 residues. Written as DNA, the CDR3 is TGTGCCAGCACAACCGACAGCTTAAGTATTGAAGCTTCCTTT. Its protein is CASTTDSLSIEASF.

This clonotype was recorded many times. The rearrangement joins TRBV11-3 to TRBJ2-7, with 10 nucleotides matching TRBD2. The V and J ends lost 9 bases and 4 bases, in that order; junction bases with no gene match: 3. Germline V gene lookup returns CDR1 SGHNT and CDR2 YENEEA. CDR3 length: 12 amino acids. CDR3 amino acids: CASSGRTYEQYF. The DNA for the CDR3 is TGTGCCAGTAGCGGGAGGACGTACGAGCAGTACTTC.

This clonotype was recorded many times. The chain employs TRBV28 and TRBJ2-5; 8 nucleotides align to TRBD2. CDR1 and CDR2 from the germline V gene are MDHEN and SYDVKM. V was pared by 3 bases and J by 0 bases, with 6 bases of the junction left unmatched. The CDR3 contains 16 residues. The CDR3 coding sequence is TGTGCCAGCAGTTTTCACGGGAGGGAGTACCAAGAGACCCAGTACTTC. This codes for CASSFHGREYQETQYF.

This clonotype appeared once. V is TRBV29-1 and J is TRBJ2-7, with D possibly called TRBD1 or TRBD2 (5 bases each). Trimming shortened V by 5 bases and J by 2 bases, and 16 bases separated the two germline ends. Looked up from germline, CDR1 is SQVTM and CDR2 is ANQGSEA. There are 14 residues in the CDR3. The CDR3 coding sequence is TGCAGCGTTTACGCCGGGACGTCAGCCTACGAGCAGTACTTC. Encoded protein: CSVYAGTSAYEQYF.

As for this clonotype: This may be a read error: a much more frequent sequence differs by one nucleotide. The J gene is TRBJ2-7, the V gene TRBV12-3 or TRBV12-4; TRBD2 aligns across 12 bases. Losses at the gene ends were 5 bases for V and 7 bases for J; bases not matched to a gene: 9. The CDR3 sequence is 15 residues long. The CDR3 DNA is TGTGCCAGCAGTATACTAGCGGGAGGAGGTGGTGAGCAGTACTTC. Its translation is CASSILAGGGGEQYF.

This clonotype was seen ten or more times. The chain joins TRBV30 to TRBJ2-3; no clear D. Trimming cost V 0 bases and J 3 bases, with 13 bases left between them. The CDR3 totals 15 residues. Per germline, CDR1 GTSNPN and CDR2 SVGIG (reference sequence). This chain's CDR3 is CAWSVPSLATDTQYF. For the CDR3, the DNA is TGTGCCTGGAGTGTACCAAGCCTCGCAACAGATACGCAGTATTTT.

This clonotype has at least ten counts. The chain combines TRBV29-1 with TRBJ2-2, with unresolved D. This CDR3 is built from 15 residues. Germline loops: CDR1 SQVTM, CDR2 ANQGSEA. With 5 bases removed from V and 4 bases from J, the gap between germline ends came to 17 bases. The CDR3 protein is CSVRGDSLSTGELFF. The CDR3 nucleotides are TGCAGCGTTCGTGGAGACTCCCTGAGCACCGGGGAGCTGTTTTTT.

This clonotype was detected ten times or more. V usage is TRBV5-6 and J usage is TRBJ2-1; TRBD2 is a possible D gene (5 bases). Germline V gene sequence: CDR1 SGHDT, CDR2 YYEEEE. Trimming cost V 0 bases and J 4 bases, with 14 bases left between them. CDR3 length equals 16 residues. The CDR3 region is CASSLAGGHAYNEQFF. CDR3 in DNA: TGTGCCAGCAGCTTGGCCGGCGGGCACGCGTACAATGAGCAGTTCTTC.

This clonotype was seen a handful of times. The gene calls are TRBV7-9 and TRBJ2-7; D is unclear. CDR1 is SEHNR and CDR2 is FQNEAQ in the germline V gene (reference sequence). This CDR3 has 13 residues. Trimming took off 1 base at V and 3 bases at J, with 7 bases between the two ends. The CDR3 spells CASSLELGYEQYF. The CDR3 DNA is TGTGCCAGCAGCTTAGAACTGGGCTACGAGCAGTACTTC.

This clonotype was seen only a few times. This chain joins TRBV4-1 and TRBJ2-3, with D possibly being TRBD2 (5 bases). Germline CDR1 reads MGHRA; CDR2 reads YSYEKL. With 1 base removed from V and 6 bases from J, the gap between germline ends came to 8 bases. The CDR3 spans 13 residues. The CDR3 protein is CASSQVQRDTQYF. CDR3 nucleotide sequence: TGCGCCAGCAGCCAAGTCCAGCGGGATACGCAGTATTTT.

The table lists this clonotype with a count of one. The junction and the germline gene differ at one end; a read error may be behind it. The V and J genes are TRBV28 and TRBJ1-6; D may be TRBD1 (5 bases). Germline V lookup: CDR1 MDHEN, CDR2 SYDVKM. CDR3 length: 14 amino acids. Here the CDR3 DNA reads TGTACCAGCAGTCCCCTAGGGGTGGATTCACCCCTCCACTTT. This sequence encodes CTSSPLGVDSPLHF.

Concerning this clonotype: One end of the junction fails to match germline, which may point to a read error. The chain uses TRBV20-1 and TRBJ1-6, with D perhaps TRBD1 (6 bases). The CDR3 sequence is 16 residues long. Germline loops: CDR1 DFQATT, CDR2 SNEGSKA (reference sequence). CDR3 sequence: CSTREAEGVRNSPLHF. The CDR3 bases are TGCAGTACTAGAGAGGCTGAGGGGGTTCGAAATTCACCCCTCCACTTT.

The sample holds many counts of this clonotype. The chain links TRBV18 to TRBJ1-1; tentatively, D is TRBD1 (5 bases). The germline V gene encodes CDR1 KGHSH and CDR2 LQKENI. The CDR3 is made up of 14 amino acids. V lost 1 base and J 1 base, leaving 7 bases between the germline ends. CDR3 sequence (DNA): TGTGCCAGCTCACCACAAGGGGCGAACACTGAAGCTTTCTTT. Its translation is CASSPQGANTEAFF.

This clonotype has at least ten counts. The V and J genes are TRBV7-3 and TRBJ2-7; 8 positions match TRBD1. CDR3 length: 13 amino acids. The V gene end was trimmed by 5 bases and the J gene end by 6 bases; junction bases not matched to a gene: 6. Per germline, CDR1 SGHTA and CDR2 FQGTGA. The CDR3 region has the DNA TGTGCCAGCAGCCCCAGGGGGCGTATCGAGCAGTACTTC. This codes for CASSPRGRIEQYF.

This clonotype was counted at least ten times. The chain combines TRBV28 with TRBJ2-7; 9 nucleotides agree with TRBD1. The CDR3 loop spans 16 amino acids. V shed 6 bases and J 0 bases; nucleotides not matched to a gene: 9. In germline, CDR1 is MDHEN, CDR2 SYDVKM. CDR3 sequence: CASSGQGTGSSYEQYF. Here the CDR3 DNA reads TGTGCCAGCAGCGGCCAGGGGACAGGGAGCTCCTACGAGCAGTACTTC.

The rearrangement uses TRBV5-1 and TRBJ2-6; D is unresolved. V was trimmed by 4 bases and J by 4 bases, leaving 12 bases between them. Looked up from germline, CDR1 is SGHRS and CDR2 is YFSETQ. This CDR3 contains 15 residues. CDR3 DNA: TGCGCCAGCAGCCCGACCGCTCTGGGGGCCAACGTCCTGACTTTC. It specifies CASSPTALGANVLTF.

The sample holds many counts of this clonotype. The CDR3 spells CASAPGRGRVREQFF. CDR3 DNA: TGTGCCAGTGCCCCGGGGCGGGGACGAGTGAGGGAGCAGTTCTTC. The gene calls are TRBV28 and TRBJ2-1; maybe TRBD2 (6 bases). The CDR3 length is 15 residues. V lost 9 bases and J 10 bases, leaving 25 bases between the germline ends. Looked up from germline, CDR1 is MDHEN and CDR2 is SYDVKM.

This clonotype has a handful of counts. The chain has TRBV7-9 and TRBJ1-6; possibly TRBD1 for D (5 bases). The CDR3 runs to 15 residues. Trimming removed 5 bases from V and 5 bases from J, with 13 bases in between. CDR1 is SEHNR, CDR2 FQNEAQ, per germline (reference sequence). This CDR3 reads CASSPRTSDNSPLHF. CDR3 nucleotides: TGTGCCAGCAGCCCTCGGACATCGGATAATTCACCCCTCCACTTT.

This sequence joins TRBV29-1 and TRBJ2-3, with TRBD1 matching 9 bases. CDR1 SQVTM and CDR2 ANQGSEA come from the germline V gene. This CDR3 region has 14 residues. J gave up 6 bases and V 1 base, and 5 bases lay outside the gene matches. CDR3 nucleotide sequence: TGCAGCGTTGAAGGACAGGGGGAGTTGGATACGCAGTATTTT. Its translation: CSVEGQGELDTQYF.

This clonotype was recorded a few times. The rearrangement uses TRBV18 and TRBJ2-7; TRBD2 matches at 9 bases. Looked up from germline, CDR1 is KGHSH and CDR2 is LQKENI. The CDR3 extends over 14 amino acids. The ends lost 4 bases at V and 2 bases at J; junction bases unmatched: 3. The CDR3 DNA follows: TGTGCCAGCTCACAGACTAGCGGAGCCTACGAGCAGTACTTC. Protein: CASSQTSGAYEQYF.

The rearrangement uses TRBV9 and TRBJ2-7, with 7 bases matching TRBD1. V gave up 3 bases and J gave up 6 bases; unmatched junction bases: 6. Germline values: CDR1 SGDLS, CDR2 YYNGEE. The CDR3 is made up of 13 amino acids. The CDR3 DNA reads TGTGCCAGCAGCGGGCCACAGGGGTCCGAGCAGTACTTC. Residues: CASSGPQGSEQYF.

The DNA for the CDR3 is TGTGCCAGCAGCCTCCCCGACAGGGCTGAAGCTTTCTTT. Its translation: CASSLPDRAEAFF. V usage is TRBV28 and J usage is TRBJ1-1; TRBD1 matches at 7 bases. CDR3 length equals 13 residues. The V and J ends lost 6 bases and 6 bases, in that order; junction bases with no gene match: 7. Germline assignment: CDR1 MDHEN and CDR2 SYDVKM.

This chain uses TRBV6-2 or TRBV6-3 with TRBJ2-7; D uncertain. This CDR3 contains 14 residues. V dropped 2 bases and J dropped 3 bases, with 11 bases sitting between them. Germline assignment: CDR1 MNHEY and CDR2 SVGEGT. The CDR3 reads CASSYALNDYEQYF. The CDR3 DNA follows: TGTGCCAGCAGTTACGCTCTAAATGACTACGAGCAGTACTTC.

This clonotype has at least ten counts. The rearrangement joins TRBV6-1 to TRBJ2-7, with D perhaps being TRBD1 or TRBD2 (5 bases each). Trimming took 5 bases from V and 0 from J, leaving 14 bases between them. Germline V gene data show CDR1 as MNHNS and CDR2 as SASEGT. This CDR3 has 15 amino acids. The CDR3 spells CASSPGSGSSYEQYF. In DNA, the CDR3 is TGTGCCAGCAGTCCAGGCTCAGGGAGCTCCTACGAGCAGTACTTC.